Here is one TCR beta chain with its context. No antigen is known for it. This entry belongs to a study of T cell responses to AZD1222 COVID-19 vaccine. Findings of the study overall: Baseline serology detected seropositivity in only six or seven AZD1222 recipients. With two AZD1222 doses given, Spike-specific TCR breadth and depth both rose. Reportedly, nearly half of unique spike TCRs recognized epitopes outside B.1.351/B.1.1.7 mutations.

Sequencing used immunoSEQ multiplex PCR; TCRdb keeps in-frame clones, though not all of them. Of under 35,000 clones listed, under 90% are singletons. Deletions cut 6 bases from V and 3 bases from J, with 8 bases between. The CDR3 has 13 residues. The germline V gene encodes CDR1 MDHEN and CDR2 SYDVKM. Pooling of second doses given at about 4 or about 12 weeks was done. Sequences were derived from peripheral blood, sampled 28 days after the second AZD1222 dose. The origin of this receptor is an adult who received the AZD1222 COVID-19 vaccine. V gene TRBV28 combines with J gene TRBJ2-2; no reliable D call. The CDR3: CASSPPYTGELFF. The DNA for the CDR3 is TGTGCCAGCAGCCCTCCGTACACCGGGGAGCTGTTTTTT.